What follows are 22 T cell receptor beta chains derived from one specimen sequenced in a study of CXCR3-negative and CXCR3-positive naive CD8 T cells. Findings and caveats of the study: CXCR3-expressing naive cells carried TRB CDR3s more hydrophobic than those of CXCR3-negative naive cells.

These receptors have no known antigen. The TRB cDNA libraries were prepared by 5' RACE with UMI labels. TCRdb reprocessed the 5' RACE reads; each CDR3 protein has one entry and no DNA is given. This table lists roughly 6,600 distinct CDR3 sequences. The sequencing input was naive CXCR3+ CD8+ T cells from blood. This sample's subset: CD45RO-CCR7+CD27+CD95- naive CD8+ T cells expressing CXCR3 (TNR3+). Every receptor here comes from a human donor in good health. Some clones in this sample may be carry-over from other donors' samples.

The chain has TRBV28 and TRBJ1-5. CDR3 size: 14 residues. The V gene's germline CDR1 is MDHEN and CDR2 SYDVKM. CDR3 sequence reads: CASSPHSGNQPQHF.

The chain uses TRBV7-9 and TRBJ1-1. Germline V gene data show CDR1 as SEHNR and CDR2 as FQNEAQ (reference sequence). The CDR3 totals 14 residues. CDR3: CASSLVGQYTEAFF.

This clonotype is medium-sized by frequency. The V call is TRBV6-5, the J call TRBJ1-5; with no DNA, the TCRdb D assignment of TRBD1 cannot be verified. This CDR3 region has 15 residues. Germline values: CDR1 MNHEY, CDR2 SVGAGI. The CDR3 reads CASSYSMGAHQPQHF.

This clonotype is deemed medium-sized by its frequency. The CDR3 sequence: CSVEVLAESTNEQFF. The chain joins TRBV29-1 to TRBJ2-1. In germline, CDR1 is SQVTM, CDR2 ANQGSEA. This CDR3 has 15 residues.

The gene calls are TRBV6-5 and TRBJ2-3. CDR3 length: 17 residues. Per germline, CDR1 MNHEY and CDR2 SVGAGI. The CDR3 loop is CASSESPLGDGTDTQYF.

This clonotype is classed as medium-sized (0.01 to 0.1%) by frequency. V usage is TRBV20-1 and J usage is TRBJ2-5; TCRdb's assignment of TRBD2 cannot be checked, as there is no DNA. Germline V gene lookup returns CDR1 DFQATT and CDR2 SNEGSKA (reference sequence). This CDR3 spans 15 amino acids. The CDR3 loop is CSADGTSGDQETQYF.

This clonotype counts as medium-sized (0.01 to 0.1%) by frequency. J is TRBJ2-5 and V is TRBV6-5; without DNA, the TCRdb call of TRBD2 cannot be checked. The CDR3 runs 16 residues. Germline V CDR1 and CDR2: MNHEY, SVGAGI. The CDR3 sequence: CASSYGTSGSGETQYF.

The chain links TRBV12-3 or TRBV12-4 to TRBJ1-3; TCRdb's assignment of TRBD1 cannot be checked, as there is no DNA. The CDR3 extends over 17 amino acids. This CDR3 reads CASSLVDNLYSGNTIYF.

The chain carries TRBV5-5 and TRBJ2-3; TCRdb reports TRBD2, a call that lacks DNA to check it against. From germline, CDR1 is SGHKS and CDR2 YYEKEE (reference sequence). The CDR3 contains 14 residues. CDR3 loop: CASSLGAGADTQYF.

This rearrangement joins TRBV7-8 to TRBJ2-1; TCRdb selects TRBD1, and the lack of DNA leaves this call unchecked. The CDR3 contains 16 residues. Germline CDR1 reads SGHVS; CDR2 reads FQNEAQ. This CDR3 reads CASSLVPGPSLDEQFF.

The gene calls are TRBV20-1 and TRBJ2-7; as DNA is missing, the TRBD2 call by TCRdb cannot be tested. Germline V gene data show CDR1 as DFQATT and CDR2 as SNEGSKA (reference sequence). The CDR3 totals 14 residues. CDR3 in amino acids: CSAHPRRGVDEQYF.

V is TRBV11-2 and J is TRBJ1-1. The V gene's germline CDR1 is SGHAT and CDR2 FQNNGV. The CDR3 runs to 16 residues. CDR3 residues: CASSFGRSVMNTEAFF.

Considering frequency, this clonotype is medium-sized. The rearrangement joins TRBV4-3 to TRBJ2-1; TCRdb's D gene call, TRBD2, goes unchecked for lack of DNA. Germline CDR1 reads LGHNA; CDR2 reads YSLEER. The CDR3 is 14 amino acids. CDR3 residues: CASSQGLGGNEQFF.

This clonotype shows up as medium-sized by frequency. This chain uses TRBV12-5 with TRBJ2-3; no DNA is available, so the TRBD1 call from TCRdb remains unchecked. The CDR3 consists of 17 residues. CDR1 and CDR2 from the germline V gene are LGHNT and FRNRAP. The CDR3 loop reads CASGSDPRGRSTDTQYF.

The chain couples TRBV29-1 to TRBJ2-2; checking the TCRdb D call of TRBD2 is not possible without DNA. Germline CDR1 and CDR2: SQVTM and ANQGSEA. This CDR3 comprises 16 residues. This CDR3 reads CSVALAGARNTGELFF.

V usage is TRBV5-8 and J usage is TRBJ2-2; TCRdb reports TRBD2, a call that lacks DNA to check it against. The CDR3 covers 13 residues. CDR1 SGHTS and CDR2 YDEGEE come from the germline V gene. The CDR3: CASSPSWAGELFF.

The chain is built from TRBV20-1 and TRBJ2-2; absent DNA, TCRdb's TRBD2 call cannot be checked. Germline values: CDR1 DFQATT, CDR2 SNEGSKA (reference sequence). The CDR3 has 15 residues. The CDR3 spells CSARGTSGNTGELFF.

V is TRBV2 and J is TRBJ1-4. Germline CDR1 is SNHLY and CDR2 is FYNNEI. The CDR3 has 11 amino acids. CDR3 in amino acids: CASSSNEKLFF.

According to its frequency, this clonotype is medium-sized. The chain combines TRBV20-1 with TRBJ1-2. Per germline, CDR1 DFQATT and CDR2 SNEGSKA (reference sequence). The CDR3 has 18 amino acids. This CDR3 reads CSARDRWGVTSLGYGYTF.

Its frequency marks this clonotype as medium-sized. The chain's CDR3 is CASSQTTMNTEAFF. This chain links TRBV14 with TRBJ1-1. The CDR3 consists of 14 residues. The V gene's germline CDR1 is SGHDN and CDR2 FVKESK.

This clonotype is deemed medium-sized by its frequency. This sequence joins TRBV12-3 or TRBV12-4 and TRBJ2-1; TCRdb's D gene call, TRBD2, goes unchecked for lack of DNA. The CDR3 is 15 amino acids. The CDR3 region is CASSLLGSSRNEQFF.

The chain employs TRBV6-5 and TRBJ1-1. Germline assignment: CDR1 MNHEY and CDR2 SVGAGI. The CDR3 totals 14 residues. The CDR3 here is CASIVARGGTEAFF.